These 24 T cell receptor beta chains share one sample of origin, sequenced in a study of blood T cell repertoires in COVID-19. The table came from immunoSEQ multiplex PCR; TCRdb's copy has only in-frame clones and leaves some out. The table has 85,000 to 95,000 clones, roughly 89% seen once; the top ten hold approximately 5.6%. Input material: peripheral blood. The origin of the receptors is a woman aged 80 or older with active COVID-19.

This chain connects TRBV2 to TRBJ2-1; 12 nucleotides match TRBD2. Trimming cost V 8 bases and J 7 bases; bases outside gene matches: 3. Germline V CDR1 and CDR2: SNHLY, FYNNEI. The CDR3 totals 13 residues. CDR3 sequence reads: CASGTSGLNEQFF. The CDR3 DNA reads TGTGCCAGCGGGACTAGCGGGCTTAATGAGCAGTTCTTC.

This sequence joins TRBV7-2 and TRBJ2-7, with 10 bases that match TRBD2. The V gene end was trimmed by 6 bases and the J gene end by 3 bases; junction bases not matched to a gene: 5. The CDR3 totals 14 residues. Germline V lookup: CDR1 SGHTA, CDR2 FQGNSA. The CDR3 region has the DNA TGTGCCAGCAGGACCAGACTAGCGGGCTACGAGCAGTACTTC. Its translation is CASRTRLAGYEQYF.

This chain connects TRBV6-6 to TRBJ1-5; possible D gene TRBD1, 6 bases. The V gene lost 5 bases and the J gene lost 5 bases, with 13 bases spanning the gap. This CDR3 comprises 14 residues. Germline V CDR1 and CDR2: MNHNY, SVGAGI (reference sequence). DNA of the CDR3: TGTGCCAGCAGTGATAACAGGGAAGATCAGCCCCAGCATTTT. Amino acids: CASSDNREDQPQHF.

J is TRBJ2-7 and V is TRBV2; D is ambiguous. The length of the CDR3 is 13 residues. V dropped 3 bases and J dropped 4 bases, with 10 bases sitting between them. Germline loops: CDR1 SNHLY, CDR2 FYNNEI. The chain's CDR3 is CASSESRAYEQYF. CDR3 bases: TGTGCCAGCAGTGAGTCTAGAGCGTACGAGCAGTACTTC.

V and J are TRBV19 and TRBJ2-1; D call uncertain. Trimming stripped 6 bases from V and 5 bases from J, with 14 bases between. The CDR3 extends over 14 amino acids. CDR1 and CDR2 (germline): LNHDA, SQIVND (reference sequence). The chain's CDR3 is CASRLETLDNEQFF. DNA for the CDR3: TGTGCCAGTAGGCTTGAGACACTTGACAATGAGCAGTTCTTC.

The chain uses TRBV6-1 and TRBJ2-1; 7 bases are shared with TRBD1. Germline CDR1 is MNHNS and CDR2 is SASEGT. V was pared by 1 base and J by 14 bases, with 2 bases of the junction left unmatched. CDR3 size: 11 residues. This chain's CDR3 is CASSEGGGEFF. Written as DNA, the CDR3 is TGTGCCAGCAGTGAAGGAGGGGGCGAGTTCTTC.

This clone turned up a few times. The chain combines TRBV5-8 with TRBJ1-6; a possible D gene is TRBD1 (5 bases). The germline gives CDR1 SGHTS, CDR2 YDEGEE. This CDR3 contains 16 residues. Trimming shortened V by 0 bases and J by 9 bases, and 16 bases separated the two germline ends. The CDR3 sequence is CASSLASGTGSSPLHF. The DNA of the CDR3 is TGTGCCAGCAGCTTGGCTTCCGGAACAGGTTCTTCACCCCTCCACTTT.

This chain joins TRBV28 and TRBJ1-2; D is unresolved. V shed 7 bases and J shed 5 bases, with 20 bases lying between them. The length of the CDR3 is 15 residues. Germline CDR1 and CDR2: MDHEN and SYDVKM. The CDR3 coding sequence is TGTGCCAGCACCGACCCCGTGCCGCGGGTGTATGGCTACACCTTC. Its translation: CASTDPVPRVYGYTF.

The table lists this clone with a few counts. The J gene is TRBJ2-2, the V gene TRBV28, with D unresolved. The CDR3 consists of 16 residues. V lost 6 bases and J 3 bases, leaving 17 bases between the germline ends. The V gene's germline CDR1 is MDHEN and CDR2 SYDVKM. For the CDR3, the DNA is TGTGCCAGCAGCTCACGCCGGGTCAGCTACACCGGGGAGCTGTTTTTT. Its protein is CASSSRRVSYTGELFF.

J is TRBJ2-5 and V is TRBV5-4; TRBD1 agrees at 9 bases. The germline CDR1 and CDR2 sequences are SGHNT and YYREEE (reference sequence). The CDR3 loop spans 15 amino acids. Trimming cost V 3 bases and J 5 bases; bases outside gene matches: 8. The CDR3 DNA is TGTGCCAGCAGCTCGAAGGACAGGGGAGGGGAGACCCAGTACTTC. Protein product: CASSSKDRGGETQYF.

The chain couples TRBV23-1 to TRBJ2-7; D might be TRBD1 (5 bases). TRBV23-1 is given ORF status, its function remaining uncertain. Trimming removed 0 bases at V and 3 bases at J, with 15 bases between. The CDR3 sequence is 16 residues long. The CDR3 DNA reads TGCGCCAGCAGTCAATCAACAGGCCCACTGGGCTACGAGCAGTACTTC. Amino acids: CASSQSTGPLGYEQYF.

V is TRBV5-4 and J is TRBJ2-1, with 10 bases aligning to TRBD2. Per germline, CDR1 SGHNT and CDR2 YYREEE (reference sequence). This CDR3 is 15 amino acids long. Trimming cost V 3 bases and J 5 bases; bases outside gene matches: 5. The CDR3 DNA follows: TGTGCCAGCAGCTCTGCACTAGCGGGACACAATGAGCAGTTCTTC. Translated: CASSSALAGHNEQFF.

This clone was found once. CDR3 sequence: CASSGGAGTSNQPQHF. For the CDR3, the DNA is TGTGCCAGTAGCGGGGGGGCGGGGACTAGCAATCAGCCCCAGCATTTT. This chain links TRBV19 with TRBJ1-5, with D maybe TRBD1 (6 bases). The CDR3 loop spans 16 amino acids. With 6 bases removed from V and 0 bases from J, the gap between germline ends came to 15 bases. The germline V gene has CDR1 LNHDA and CDR2 SQIVND (reference sequence). Supplemented by reference TRBV19 and TRBJ1-5, the full variable domain reads DGGITQSPKYLFRKEGQNVTLSCEQNLNHDAMYWYRQDPGQGLRLIYYSQIVNDFQKGDIAEGYSVSREKKESFPLTVTSAQKNPTAFYLCASSGGAGTSNQPQHFGDGTRLSIL.

This chain links TRBV28 with TRBJ2-1; TRBD2 matches 10 bases. The length of the CDR3 is 17 residues. Unmatched junction bases numbered 15, after V lost 10 bases and J lost 3 bases. The V gene's germline CDR1 is MDHEN and CDR2 SYDVKM. CDR3 protein: CATQPRGGLAYYNEQFF. CDR3 nucleotide sequence: TGTGCCACTCAACCGCGGGGGGGACTAGCGTACTACAATGAGCAGTTCTTC.

The chain combines TRBV2 with TRBJ2-6; D call uncertain. V lost 4 bases to trimming and J lost 0 bases, with 10 bases between them. The CDR3 is 16 residues long. Per germline, CDR1 SNHLY and CDR2 FYNNEI. CDR3: CASSVGSGSGANVLTF. The CDR3 DNA reads TGTGCCAGCAGTGTCGGGTCTGGCTCTGGGGCCAACGTCCTGACTTTC.

The CDR3 region is CASRSGLGGDTQYF. Written as DNA, the CDR3 is TGTGCCAGCAGATCGGGACTAGGAGGAGATACGCAGTATTTT. This chain joins TRBV5-6 and TRBJ2-3; 8 bases are shared with TRBD2. The CDR3 covers 14 residues. Germline V CDR1 and CDR2: SGHDT, YYEEEE. J was trimmed by 5 bases and V by 5 bases; bases with no gene match: 7.

This clone was seen more than once but under ten times. The V call is TRBV2, the J call TRBJ2-4, with D tentatively TRBD2 (6 bases). V lost 5 bases to trimming and J lost 8 bases, with 13 bases between them. Germline assignment: CDR1 SNHLY and CDR2 FYNNEI. The CDR3 loop spans 13 amino acids. The CDR3 here is CASSWDSWDIQYF. CDR3 nucleotides: TGTGCCAGCAGTTGGGACTCCTGGGACATTCAGTACTTC.

The V gene is TRBV4-3, the J gene TRBJ2-7; TRBD2 agrees at 14 bases. This CDR3 has 14 residues. Germline V gene lookup returns CDR1 LGHNA and CDR2 YSLEER. With 3 bases clipped from V and 8 bases from J, the junction kept 3 bases outside the gene matches. The CDR3 region is CASSQGLAGAKQYF. CDR3 DNA sequence: TGCGCCAGCAGCCAGGGACTAGCGGGAGCCAAGCAGTACTTC.

The sample holds one count of this clone. The V call is TRBV9, the J call TRBJ2-5; maybe TRBD1 (7 bases). The CDR3 totals 16 residues. V gave up 6 bases and J gave up 2 bases, with 20 bases separating them. Per germline, CDR1 SGDLS and CDR2 YYNGEE. The CDR3 DNA reads as TGTGCCAGCACCCCAGGAGGGACAGAGCTTCAAGAGACCCAGTACTTC. This translates into CASTPGGTELQETQYF.

The J gene is TRBJ2-4, the V gene TRBV7-8; TRBD1 might be the D (6 bases). CDR3 length equals 14 residues. Per germline, CDR1 SGHVS and CDR2 FQNEAQ. V was clipped by 5 bases and J by 0 bases, with 8 bases between them. This CDR3 reads CASSTGKAKNIQYF. The CDR3 coding sequence is TGTGCCAGCAGCACAGGGAAAGCCAAAAACATTCAGTACTTC.

The V gene is TRBV19, the J gene TRBJ1-1; 8 bases are shared with TRBD1. Trimming cost V 1 base and J 1 base; bases outside gene matches: 11. Germline CDR1 is LNHDA and CDR2 is SQIVND (reference sequence). This CDR3 is 18 amino acids long. CDR3 DNA sequence: TGTGCCAGTAGTATAGGGCGCCGGACAGGGTGGGGGAACACTGAAGCTTTCTTT. It yields the protein CASSIGRRTGWGNTEAFF.

V and J are TRBV7-2 and TRBJ2-5, with 7 bases lining up with TRBD1. Germline V gene data show CDR1 as SGHTA and CDR2 as FQGNSA. Losses at the gene ends were 5 bases for V and 5 bases for J; bases not matched to a gene: 5. The CDR3 is 13 amino acids. Written as DNA, the CDR3 is TGTGCCAGCAGCCGTGACAGGGACGAGACCCAGTACTTC. Amino acid sequence: CASSRDRDETQYF.

The rearrangement uses TRBV30 and TRBJ1-2, with 10 bases matching TRBD1. The CDR3 is made up of 16 amino acids. Unmatched junction bases numbered 9, after V lost 0 bases and J lost 5 bases. Per germline, CDR1 GTSNPN and CDR2 SVGIG (reference sequence). The CDR3 here is CAWSVSRTGGVYGYTF. The CDR3 nucleotides are TGTGCCTGGAGTGTATCGCGGACAGGGGGGGTTTATGGCTACACCTTC.

J is TRBJ1-5 and V is TRBV18; 8 nucleotides agree with TRBD1. Looked up from germline, CDR1 is KGHSH and CDR2 is LQKENI. After removal of 0 bases from V and 0 bases from J, the junction contained 4 bases not matched to a gene. This CDR3 is 17 amino acids long. The CDR3 spells CASSPPAGQGSNQPQHF. Here the CDR3 DNA reads TGTGCCAGCTCACCACCGGCCGGACAGGGTAGCAATCAGCCCCAGCATTTT.